This entry lists 3 T cell receptor beta chains sequenced from one sample in a study of shared clonotypes between healthy human individuals. Repertoires were generated with immunoSEQ multiplex PCR, while TCRdb's copy carries only in-frame clones and drops some. Seen here are 2 million to 2.5 million clones, approximately 95% observed once, and the top ten hold 0.13%. Sequences were obtained from naive CD4+ T cells sorted from blood. Specified subset: CD45RA+ positively selected. Receptors were obtained from a man aged 18-30 years in good health.

The chain employs TRBV2 and TRBJ2-2, with D perhaps TRBD2 (5 bases). V shed 4 bases and J shed 1 base, with 13 bases lying between them. This CDR3 has 16 amino acids. The germline V gene has CDR1 SNHLY and CDR2 FYNNEI. The CDR3 loop is CASSVGQAGNTGELFF. As DNA, the CDR3 is TGTGCCAGCAGTGTGGGTCAGGCGGGGAACACCGGGGAGCTGTTTTTT.

V and J are TRBV7-2 and TRBJ1-1, with unresolved D. The germline gives CDR1 SGHTA, CDR2 FQGNSA. V was clipped by 1 base and J by 4 bases, with 13 bases between them. There are 15 residues in the CDR3. The CDR3 loop reads CASSLVRARGTEAFF. The CDR3 DNA follows: TGTGCCAGCAGCTTAGTGAGGGCGCGGGGCACTGAAGCTTTCTTT. Full variable domain (outside the CDR3, taken from reference TRBV7-2 and TRBJ1-1): GAGVSQSPSNKVTEKGKDVELRCDPISGHTALYWYRQSLGQGLEFLIYFQGNSAPDKSGLPSDRFSAERTGGSVSTLTIQRTQQEDSAVYLCASSLVRARGTEAFFGQGTRLTVV.

This rearrangement joins TRBV4-1 to TRBJ2-6; 9 bases are shared with TRBD1. The length of the CDR3 is 18 residues. Germline trimming cut 3 bases from V and 4 bases from J; bases unmatched to any gene: 10. The V gene's germline CDR1 is MGHRA and CDR2 YSYEKL. The CDR3 DNA reads TGCGCCAGCAGCCACTACCCTGGACAGGGGACAGGGGCCAACGTCCTGACTTTC. This translates into CASSHYPGQGTGANVLTF.